The next 14 T cell receptor beta chains were all read from a single sample in a study of post-analysis software for immune sequencing data. Study-wide findings and caveats: Comparison of patients with controls showed 4 to 6 TRBV segments more frequent in patients, TRBV5-6, TRBV5-1 and TRBV20-1 among them.

TCR beta cDNA libraries had unique molecular identifiers. From the PCR reads, TCRdb called clonotypes with MiXCR, one entry per CDR3 protein. Counted here are roughly 600,000 distinct CDR3 sequences, 44% occurring once; the ten biggest clones make up about 1.8%. Their specific antigens are unknown. The sequenced sample consisted of blood. Receptors were obtained from a girl aged 5 to 17 with multiple sclerosis.

Concerning this clonotype itself: Mismatch with germline at one junction end may stem from a read error. The chain joins TRBV12-3 or TRBV12-4 to TRBJ2-1; D not certain. This CDR3 comprises 13 residues. CDR3 sequence (DNA): TGTACCAGCAGTTTAGCTCTAGACAATGAGCAGTTCTTC. Protein sequence: CTSSLALDNEQFF.

The chain joins TRBV29-1 to TRBJ2-3; D remains ambiguous. Per germline, CDR1 SQVTM and CDR2 ANQGSEA. This CDR3 contains 11 residues. CDR3 amino acids: CGATSTDTQYF. As DNA, the CDR3 is TGCGGAGCGACTAGCACAGATACGCAGTATTTT.

This rearrangement joins TRBV4-1 to TRBJ2-1, with TRBD2 matching over 10 bases. Germline V CDR1 and CDR2: MGHRA, YSYEKL. The CDR3 spans 18 residues. V trimming: 0 bases; J trimming: 8 bases; junction bases outside the gene matches: 13. CDR3 DNA sequence: TGCGCCAGCAGCCAAGATGGGGCTAGCGGGAGAACGGGTGATGAGCAGTTCTTC. This translates into CASSQDGASGRTGDEQFF.

V usage is TRBV4-1 and J usage is TRBJ1-2; weak D call: TRBD1 (6 bases). This CDR3 region has 15 residues. Germline CDR1 is MGHRA and CDR2 is YSYEKL. Trimming cost V 1 base and J 0 bases, with 9 bases left between them. As DNA, the CDR3 is TGCGCCAGCAGCCAAGTACAGGGCTCTAACTATGGCTACACCTTC. Translation gives CASSQVQGSNYGYTF.

This clonotype was seen more than once but under ten times. The chain uses TRBV12-3 or TRBV12-4 and TRBJ2-6, with D tentatively TRBD1 (6 bases). This CDR3 is built from 15 residues. V was cut by 6 bases and J by 2 bases, with 11 bases left in between. The CDR3 is CASSPRTAGANVLTF. The CDR3 bases are TGTGCCAGCAGCCCGAGGACAGCTGGGGCCAACGTCCTGACTTTC.

This clonotype has ten or more counts. This chain joins TRBV7-7 and TRBJ2-5; D call uncertain. Germline CDR1 and CDR2: SSHAT and FNYEAQ (reference sequence). This CDR3 is 13 amino acids long. Trimming cost V 3 bases and J 1 base, with 6 bases left between them. Here the CDR3 reads CASSLLRQETQYF. The CDR3, as DNA: TGTGCCAGCAGCTTGTTGCGCCAAGAGACCCAGTACTTC.

The J gene is TRBJ1-2, the V gene TRBV20-1; 10 nucleotides match TRBD1. Germline V gene data show CDR1 as DFQATT and CDR2 as SNEGSKA (reference sequence). The CDR3 sequence is 15 residues long. V was pared by 6 bases and J by 8 bases, with 15 bases of the junction left unmatched. The CDR3 reads CSASRPPDRGRGYTF. CDR3 sequence (DNA): TGCAGTGCGAGCCGACCTCCCGACAGGGGGCGCGGCTACACCTTC.

The rearrangement joins TRBV6-2 or TRBV6-3 to TRBJ2-1; D is unclear. Germline CDR1 and CDR2: MNHEY and SVGEGT. Trimming stripped 8 bases from V and 0 bases from J, with 20 bases between. The CDR3 length is 17 residues. For the CDR3, the DNA is TGTGCCAGCGGTCTGGGCCCGCTTCAGAGCTCCTACAATGAGCAGTTCTTC. Translating gives CASGLGPLQSSYNEQFF.

CDR3 coding DNA: TGCGCCAGCAGCTTTGGTGCGGGGGGACTCACAGATACGCAGTATTTT. Translating gives CASSFGAGGLTDTQYF. This rearrangement joins TRBV5-1 to TRBJ2-3; 8 positions match TRBD2. Looked up from germline, CDR1 is SGHRS and CDR2 is YFSETQ. CDR3 length: 16 amino acids. V lost 2 bases and J lost 2; bases outside the gene matches: 7. Filled out from reference TRBV5-1 and TRBJ2-3, the complete variable domain reads KAGVTQTPRYLIKTRGQQVTLSCSPISGHRSVSWYQQTPGQGLQFLFEYFSETQRNKGNFPGRFSGRQFSNSRSEMNVSTLELGDSALYLCASSFGAGGLTDTQYFGPGTRLTVL.

This clonotype was observed a handful of times. J is TRBJ1-2 and V is TRBV10-3; 8 bases fit TRBD1. The CDR3 has 15 residues. V shed 0 bases and J 5 bases; nucleotides not matched to a gene: 5. CDR1 is ENHRY and CDR2 is SYGVKD in the germline V gene. The CDR3 coding sequence is TGTGCCATCAGTGAGTCGCAGGGGGCAGATTATGGCTACACCTTC. Its translation is CAISESQGADYGYTF.

The chain combines TRBV7-2 with TRBJ2-3; tentatively, D is TRBD1 or TRBD2 (6 bases each). This CDR3 spans 14 amino acids. V dropped 5 bases and J dropped 6 bases, with 15 bases sitting between them. CDR1 is SGHTA and CDR2 is FQGNSA in the germline V gene. The CDR3 nucleotides read TGTGCCAGCAGCCCCCCCAGGGGACTTGATACGCAGTATTTT. The encoded protein is CASSPPRGLDTQYF. Full variable domain (outside the CDR3, taken from reference TRBV7-2 and TRBJ2-3): GAGVSQSPSNKVTEKGKDVELRCDPISGHTALYWYRQSLGQGLEFLIYFQGNSAPDKSGLPSDRFSAERTGGSVSTLTIQRTQQEDSAVYLCASSPPRGLDTQYFGPGTRLTVL.

CDR3 in amino acids: CASSFGGRAAEQFF. DNA of the CDR3: TGTGCCAGCAGTTTCGGCGGGAGGGCCGCTGAGCAGTTCTTC. V and J are TRBV12-3 or TRBV12-4 and TRBJ2-1, with 9 positions matching TRBD2. The CDR3 is 14 residues long. V trimming: 3 bases; J trimming: 9 bases; junction bases outside the gene matches: 6.

This clonotype was observed a handful of times. The rearrangement links TRBV5-1 to TRBJ1-4; weak D call: TRBD1 (6 bases). Trimming removed 5 bases from V and 3 bases from J, with 14 bases in between. This CDR3 spans 15 amino acids. CDR1 and CDR2 (germline): SGHRS, YFSETQ. CDR3 residues: CASSSQGGANEKLFF. The CDR3 DNA sequence: TGCGCCAGCAGTTCACAGGGCGGTGCTAATGAAAAACTGTTTTTT.

In this sample, this clonotype turned up a few times. Here the CDR3 reads CASSSTSGTSYEQYF. As DNA, the CDR3 is TGTGCCAGCAGCTCGACTAGCGGGACCTCCTACGAGCAGTACTTC. This chain connects TRBV7-2 to TRBJ2-7; 11 bases map to TRBD2. This CDR3 has 15 residues. Per germline, CDR1 SGHTA and CDR2 FQGNSA. With V trimmed by 4 bases and J by 0 bases, 2 bases remained unmatched.